This entry describes one T cell receptor beta chain. As handled by the study authors: Amplification from reference gene primers served as the basis for estimated nucleated cell counts. Measured with immunoSEQ multiplex PCR; TCRdb has only the in-frame clones, and not every one. The V and J calls and clone size come from that table; D and trimming were worked out from the DNA. Of roughly 58,000 clones listed, about four fifths are singletons. CDR3 length: 15 amino acids. Trimming pared 4 bases from V and 0 bases from J, leaving 12 bases between. Germline V gene sequence: CDR1 SGHRS, CDR2 YFSETQ. This specimen belongs to a study of blood T cell repertoires in COVID-19. About the research overall: From the United States, Italy and Spain came samples of acute and convalescent COVID-19. PBMCs, B-cell-depleted T cells, or T cells provided the cDNA or gDNA that made up the material.

Sequencing was done on a sample of peripheral blood. The TCR originated in a man between 65 and 79 years old with active COVID-19. The V call is TRBV5-1, the J call TRBJ2-3; no firm D call. CDR3 protein: CASSPGRPSTDTQYF. The CDR3 DNA reads TGCGCCAGCAGCCCAGGAAGACCTAGCACAGATACGCAGTATTTT. The full variable domain, rest sourced from reference TRBV5-1 and TRBJ2-3, is KAGVTQTPRYLIKTRGQQVTLSCSPISGHRSVSWYQQTPGQGLQFLFEYFSETQRNKGNFPGRFSGRQFSNSRSEMNVSTLELGDSALYLCASSPGRPSTDTQYFGPGTRLTVL.